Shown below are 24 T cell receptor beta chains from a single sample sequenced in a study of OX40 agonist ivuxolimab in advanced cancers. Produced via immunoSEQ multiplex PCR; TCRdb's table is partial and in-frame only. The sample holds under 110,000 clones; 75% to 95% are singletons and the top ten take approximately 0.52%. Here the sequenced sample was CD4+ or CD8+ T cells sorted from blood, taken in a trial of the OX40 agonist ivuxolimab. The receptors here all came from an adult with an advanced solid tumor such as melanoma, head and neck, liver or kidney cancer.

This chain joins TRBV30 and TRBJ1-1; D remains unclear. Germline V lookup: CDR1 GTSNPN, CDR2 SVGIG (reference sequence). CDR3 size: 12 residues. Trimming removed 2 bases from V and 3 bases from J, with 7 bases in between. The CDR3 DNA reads TGTGCCTGGAGTATCGGTGACACTGAAGCTTTCTTT. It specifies CAWSIGDTEAFF.

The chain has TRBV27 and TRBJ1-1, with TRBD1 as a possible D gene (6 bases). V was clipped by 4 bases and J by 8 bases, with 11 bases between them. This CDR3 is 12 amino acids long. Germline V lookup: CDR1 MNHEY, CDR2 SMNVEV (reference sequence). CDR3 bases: TGTGCCAGCAGTTCTACAGGGTCCGAAGCTTTCTTT. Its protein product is CASSSTGSEAFF.

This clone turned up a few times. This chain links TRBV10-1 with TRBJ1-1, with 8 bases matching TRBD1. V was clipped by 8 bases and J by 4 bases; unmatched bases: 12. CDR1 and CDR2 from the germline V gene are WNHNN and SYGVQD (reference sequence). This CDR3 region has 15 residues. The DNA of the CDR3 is TGCGCCAGCGGACCTACAGGGGGATGTTTCACTGAAGCTTTCTTT. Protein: CASGPTGGCFTEAFF.

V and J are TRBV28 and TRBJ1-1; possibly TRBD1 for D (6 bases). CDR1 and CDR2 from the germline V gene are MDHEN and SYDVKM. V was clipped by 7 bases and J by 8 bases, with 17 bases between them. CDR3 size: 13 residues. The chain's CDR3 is CASTSGAEVEAFF. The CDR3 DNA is TGTGCCAGCACCTCAGGGGCGGAGGTCGAAGCTTTCTTT.

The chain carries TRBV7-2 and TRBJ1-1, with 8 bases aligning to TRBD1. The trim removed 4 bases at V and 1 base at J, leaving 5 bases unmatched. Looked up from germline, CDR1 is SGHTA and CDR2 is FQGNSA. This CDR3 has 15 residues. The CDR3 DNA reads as TGTGCCAGCAGCTCAAACAGGGGGAGGAACACTGAAGCTTTCTTT. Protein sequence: CASSSNRGRNTEAFF.

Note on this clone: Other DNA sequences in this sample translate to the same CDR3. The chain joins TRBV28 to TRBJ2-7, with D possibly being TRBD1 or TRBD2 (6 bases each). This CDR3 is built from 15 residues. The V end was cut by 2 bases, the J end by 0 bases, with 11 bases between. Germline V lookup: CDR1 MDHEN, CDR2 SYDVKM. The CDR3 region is CASSLPGATSYEQYF. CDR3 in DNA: TGTGCCAGCAGTTTACCGGGGGCGACCTCCTACGAGCAGTACTTC.

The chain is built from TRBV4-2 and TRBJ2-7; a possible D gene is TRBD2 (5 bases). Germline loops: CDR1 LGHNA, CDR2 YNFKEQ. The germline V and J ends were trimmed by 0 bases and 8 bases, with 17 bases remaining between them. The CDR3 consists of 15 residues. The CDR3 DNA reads TGTGCCAGCAGCCAAGATCGGGGTTCTTGGACGAAGCAGTACTTC. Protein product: CASSQDRGSWTKQYF.

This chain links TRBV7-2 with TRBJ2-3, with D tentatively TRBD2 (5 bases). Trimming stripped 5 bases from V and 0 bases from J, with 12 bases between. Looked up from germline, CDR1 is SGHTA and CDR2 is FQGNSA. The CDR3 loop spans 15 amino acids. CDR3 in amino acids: CASSPGLRSTDTQYF. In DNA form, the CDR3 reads TGTGCCAGCAGCCCAGGACTGAGGAGCACAGATACGCAGTATTTT.

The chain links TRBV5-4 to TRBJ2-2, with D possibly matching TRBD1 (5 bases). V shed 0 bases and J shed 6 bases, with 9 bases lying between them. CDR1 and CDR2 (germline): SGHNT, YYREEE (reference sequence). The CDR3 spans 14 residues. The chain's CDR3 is CASSLDRSPGELFF. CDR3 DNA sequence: TGTGCCAGCAGCTTGGACAGGTCCCCCGGGGAGCTGTTTTTT. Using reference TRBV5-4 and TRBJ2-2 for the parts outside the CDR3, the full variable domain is ETGVTQSPTHLIKTRGQQVTLRCSSQSGHNTVSWYQQALGQGPQFIFQYYREEENGRGNFPPRFSGLQFPNYSSELNVNALELDDSALYLCASSLDRSPGELFFGEGSRLTVL.

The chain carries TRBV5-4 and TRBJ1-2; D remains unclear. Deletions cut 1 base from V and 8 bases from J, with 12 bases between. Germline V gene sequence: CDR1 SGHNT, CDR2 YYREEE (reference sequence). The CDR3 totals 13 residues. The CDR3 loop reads CASSLPHSWGYTF. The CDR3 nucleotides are TGTGCCAGCAGCTTGCCCCACAGCTGGGGCTACACCTTC.

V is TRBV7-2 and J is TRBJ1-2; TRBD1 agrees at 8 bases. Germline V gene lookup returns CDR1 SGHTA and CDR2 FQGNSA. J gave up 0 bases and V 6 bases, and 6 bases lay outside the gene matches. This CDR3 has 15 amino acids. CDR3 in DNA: TGTGCCAGCAGTCAGGACAGGGCATCTAACTATGGCTACACCTTC. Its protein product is CASSQDRASNYGYTF.

In DNA, the CDR3 is TGTGCCAGCAGCTTAAGCCGGGACAGTTTCTTCTCTGGAAACACCATATATTTT. Protein sequence: CASSLSRDSFFSGNTIYF. This rearrangement joins TRBV7-8 to TRBJ1-3; 7 bases align to TRBD1. The junction had 10 bases not matched to a gene; V was cut back by 2 bases and J by 0 bases. The CDR3 is 18 residues long. From germline, CDR1 is SGHVS and CDR2 FQNEAQ.

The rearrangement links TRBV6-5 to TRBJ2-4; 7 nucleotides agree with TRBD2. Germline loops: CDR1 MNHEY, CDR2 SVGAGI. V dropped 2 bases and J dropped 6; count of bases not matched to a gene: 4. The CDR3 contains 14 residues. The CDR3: CASSYGGLLNIQYF. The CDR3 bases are TGTGCCAGCAGTTACGGGGGACTATTAAACATTCAGTACTTC.

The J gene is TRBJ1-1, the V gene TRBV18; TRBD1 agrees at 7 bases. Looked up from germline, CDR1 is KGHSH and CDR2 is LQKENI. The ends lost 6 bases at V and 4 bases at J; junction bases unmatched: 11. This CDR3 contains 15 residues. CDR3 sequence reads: CASSQTGLQGTEAFF. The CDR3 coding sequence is TGTGCCAGCTCGCAGACAGGGCTTCAGGGCACTGAAGCTTTCTTT.

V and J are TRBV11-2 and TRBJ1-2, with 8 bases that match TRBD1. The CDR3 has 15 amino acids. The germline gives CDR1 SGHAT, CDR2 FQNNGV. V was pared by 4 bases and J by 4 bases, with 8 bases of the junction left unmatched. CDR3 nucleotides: TGTGCCAGCAGCTCTTCAGGGGGCTTGGGCTATGGCTACACCTTC. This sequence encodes CASSSSGGLGYGYTF.

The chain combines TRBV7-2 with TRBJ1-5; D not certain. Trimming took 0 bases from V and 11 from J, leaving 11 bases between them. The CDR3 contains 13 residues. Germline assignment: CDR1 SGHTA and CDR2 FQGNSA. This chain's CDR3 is CASSLAINGAQHF. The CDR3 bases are TGTGCCAGCAGCTTAGCGATTAATGGGGCCCAGCATTTT.

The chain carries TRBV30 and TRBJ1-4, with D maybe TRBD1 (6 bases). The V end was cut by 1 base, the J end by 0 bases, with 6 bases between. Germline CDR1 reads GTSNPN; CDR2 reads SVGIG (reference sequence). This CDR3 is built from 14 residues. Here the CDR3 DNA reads TGTGCCTGGAGTGCAGGGGCAACTAATGAAAAACTGTTTTTT. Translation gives CAWSAGATNEKLFF.

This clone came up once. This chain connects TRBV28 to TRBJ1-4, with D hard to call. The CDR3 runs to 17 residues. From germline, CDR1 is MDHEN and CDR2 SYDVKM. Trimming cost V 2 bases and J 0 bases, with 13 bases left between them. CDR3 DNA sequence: TGTGCCAGCAGTTTACCAGGATGGGGATCAACTAATGAAAAACTGTTTTTT. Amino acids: CASSLPGWGSTNEKLFF.

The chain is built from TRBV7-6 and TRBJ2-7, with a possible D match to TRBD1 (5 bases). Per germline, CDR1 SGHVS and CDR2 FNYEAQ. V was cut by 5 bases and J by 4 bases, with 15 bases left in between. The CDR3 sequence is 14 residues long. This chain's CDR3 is CASSPRTTGYEQYF. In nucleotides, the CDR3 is TGTGCCAGCAGCCCTCGAACAACAGGTTACGAGCAGTACTTC.

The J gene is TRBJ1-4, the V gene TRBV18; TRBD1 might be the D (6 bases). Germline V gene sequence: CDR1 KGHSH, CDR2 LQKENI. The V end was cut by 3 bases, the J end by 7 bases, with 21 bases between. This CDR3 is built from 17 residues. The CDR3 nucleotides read TGTGCCAGCTCACCGCAGGATGGGGCAGGGGCTGTTGAAAAACTGTTTTTT. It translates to CASSPQDGAGAVEKLFF. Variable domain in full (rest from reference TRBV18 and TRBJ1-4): NAGVMQNPRHLVRRRGQEARLRCSPMKGHSHVYWYRQLPEEGLKFMVYLQKENIIDESGMPKERFSAEFPKEGPSILRIQQVVRGDSAAYFCASSPQDGAGAVEKLFFGSGTQLSVL.

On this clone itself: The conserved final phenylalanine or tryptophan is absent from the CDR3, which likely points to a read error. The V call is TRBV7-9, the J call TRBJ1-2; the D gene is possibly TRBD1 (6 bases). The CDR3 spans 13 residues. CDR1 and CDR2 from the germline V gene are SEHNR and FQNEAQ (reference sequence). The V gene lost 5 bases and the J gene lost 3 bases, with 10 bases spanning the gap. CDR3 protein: CASSRDKDYGYTL. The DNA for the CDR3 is TGTGCCAGCAGCCGGGACAAGGACTATGGCTACACCCTC.

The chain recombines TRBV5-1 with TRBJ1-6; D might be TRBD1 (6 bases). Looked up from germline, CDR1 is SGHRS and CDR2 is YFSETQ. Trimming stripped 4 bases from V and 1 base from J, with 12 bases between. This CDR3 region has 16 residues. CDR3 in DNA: TGCGCCAGCAGCCGGGGGGCCTCTTCCTATAATTCACCCCTCCACTTT. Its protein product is CASSRGASSYNSPLHF.

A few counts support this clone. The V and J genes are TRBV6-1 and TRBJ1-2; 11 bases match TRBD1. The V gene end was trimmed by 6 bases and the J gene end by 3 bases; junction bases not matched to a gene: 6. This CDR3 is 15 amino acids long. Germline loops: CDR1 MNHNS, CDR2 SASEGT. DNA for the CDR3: TGTGCCAGCAGCAGAGGACAGGGGGCCTACTATGGCTACACCTTC. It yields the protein CASSRGQGAYYGYTF.

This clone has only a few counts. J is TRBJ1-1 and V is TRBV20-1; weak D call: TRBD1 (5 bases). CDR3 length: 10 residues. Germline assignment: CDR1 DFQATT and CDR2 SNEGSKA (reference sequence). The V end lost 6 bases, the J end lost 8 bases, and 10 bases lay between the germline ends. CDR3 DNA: TGCAGTGCGAGGGACCGAGAAGCTTTCTTT. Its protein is CSARDREAFF.